This paragraph reports one TCR beta chain. V was shortened by 6 bases and J by 1 base, with 12 bases between the two germline ends. The CDR3 contains 14 residues. Germline V gene sequence: CDR1 MNHEY, CDR2 SMNVEV (reference sequence). The data were taken from a study of blood T cell repertoires in COVID-19. Overall study context: Italy, Spain and the United States were the sources of the convalescent and acute COVID-19 samples.

Sequencing was performed with immunoSEQ multiplex PCR; in TCRdb, only in-frame clones are kept and a portion is missing. The profile covers about 77,000 clones, with approximately 89% appearing a single time and 6.5% to 8.5% taken by the ten largest. This TCR was sampled from an elderly woman with acute or convalescent COVID-19. This chain links TRBV27 with TRBJ1-1; D gene ambiguous. The sample was peripheral blood. CDR3 loop: CASSQDRRNTEAFF. The CDR3 nucleotides are TGTGCCAGCAGCCAGGATCGTCGGAACACTGAAGCTTTCTTT.